This T cell receptor (beta chain) was observed in a study of shared clonotypes between healthy human individuals. Repertoires were generated with immunoSEQ multiplex PCR, while TCRdb's copy carries only in-frame clones and drops some. The table has around 2.5 million clones, approximately 93% seen once. CDR1 SNHLY and CDR2 FYNNEI come from the germline V gene. Losses at the gene ends were 2 bases for V and 2 bases for J; bases not matched to a gene: 11. The CDR3 runs to 18 residues. The chain combines TRBV2 with TRBJ1-1, with 10 bases aligning to TRBD1. The sequence came from a man in his late teens or twenties in good health. Some clones in this sample may be carry-over from other donors' samples. The specimen was naive CD4+ T cells from PBMCs. Subset denoted: CD45RA+ positively selected. Written as DNA, the CDR3 is TGTGCCAGCAGTGAATACGGGACAGGGGCGAGCCTTAACACTGAAGCTTTCTTT. It encodes CASSEYGTGASLNTEAFF.